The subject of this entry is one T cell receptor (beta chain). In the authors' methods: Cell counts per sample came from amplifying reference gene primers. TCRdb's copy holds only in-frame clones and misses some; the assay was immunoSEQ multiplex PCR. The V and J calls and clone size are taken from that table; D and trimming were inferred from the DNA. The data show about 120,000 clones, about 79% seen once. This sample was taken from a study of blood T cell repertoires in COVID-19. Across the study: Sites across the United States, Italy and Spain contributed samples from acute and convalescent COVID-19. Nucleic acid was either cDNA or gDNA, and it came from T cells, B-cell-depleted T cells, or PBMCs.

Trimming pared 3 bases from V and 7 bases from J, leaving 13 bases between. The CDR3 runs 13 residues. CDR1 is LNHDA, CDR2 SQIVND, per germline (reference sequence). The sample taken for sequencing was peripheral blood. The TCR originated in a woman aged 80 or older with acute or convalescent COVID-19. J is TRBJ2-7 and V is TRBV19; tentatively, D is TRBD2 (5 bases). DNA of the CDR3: TGTGCCAGTAGTATTCTAGGAGGAGCTGAGCAGTACTTC. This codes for CASSILGGAEQYF.